What follows describes a single T cell receptor (beta chain). The data belong to a study of response to subunit inactivated influenza vaccine. TCRdb reanalysed the RT-PCR reads using MiXCR and keeps one entry per CDR3 protein. The sample has approximately 490,000 distinct CDR3 sequences; 6.5% to 8% are singletons. The source material was PBMCs from blood, sampled 23 to 25 months after vaccination. This clonotype was obtained from a man aged 50 to 69 who received an inactivated influenza vaccine.

The CDR3, as DNA: TGCAGTGCTAGTTCGGACAAAAGCTACGAGCAGTACTTC. The encoded protein is CSASSDKSYEQYF. The rearrangement uses TRBV20-1 and TRBJ2-7; the D gene is possibly TRBD1 (5 bases). Germline V gene data show CDR1 as DFQATT and CDR2 as SNEGSKA (reference sequence). The CDR3 totals 13 residues. V lost 3 bases to trimming and J lost 3 bases, with 12 bases between them.